This T cell receptor beta chain was sequenced in a study of Ad26.COV2.S vaccination and SARS-CoV-2 variants. The study, taken as a whole, reports: After vaccination, reports described spike-specific CD8+ and CD4+ T cell responses as showing substantial breadth. Total T cell responses may have been underestimated by the TCR breadth and depth analyses.

CDR1 GTSNPN and CDR2 SVGIG come from the germline V gene (reference sequence). The length of the CDR3 is 15 residues. The V end was cut by 1 base, the J end by 3 bases, with 13 bases between. For this clone: Antigen specificity is unknown.

TCRdb's table, derived via immunoSEQ multiplex PCR, lists solely in-frame clones and lacks some. The table includes 290,000 or so clones, 80% to 90% detected once. Treatment noted: 15 to 20 received Ad26.COV2.S at low or high dose, single or two shots; 5 received placebo; per-sample allocation not given. The study sampled participants on day 63 after the first vaccine or placebo injection. An Ad26 vector carrying the Wuhan-strain SARS-CoV-2 spike served as the vaccine. The V call is TRBV30, the J call TRBJ1-5; tentative D call: TRBD1 (5 bases). The clonotype originates from a person between 18 and 65 years old who received the Ad26.COV2.S COVID-19 vaccine or a placebo. Sequenced material: peripheral blood, taken in a trial of Ad26.COV2.S vaccine versus placebo. The CDR3 spells CAWSAMWGNNQPQHF. DNA of the CDR3: TGTGCCTGGAGTGCCATGTGGGGCAACAATCAGCCCCAGCATTTT.